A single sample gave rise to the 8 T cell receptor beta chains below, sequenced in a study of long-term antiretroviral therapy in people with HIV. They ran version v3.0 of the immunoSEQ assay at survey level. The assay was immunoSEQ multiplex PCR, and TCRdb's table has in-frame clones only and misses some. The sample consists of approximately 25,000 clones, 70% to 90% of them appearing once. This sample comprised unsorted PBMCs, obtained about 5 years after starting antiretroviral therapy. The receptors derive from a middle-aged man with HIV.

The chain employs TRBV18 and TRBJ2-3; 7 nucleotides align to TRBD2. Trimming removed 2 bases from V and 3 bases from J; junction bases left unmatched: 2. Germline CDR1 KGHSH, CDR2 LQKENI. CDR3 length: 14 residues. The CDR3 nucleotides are TGTGCCAGCTCACCATGGGAGGGAACAGATACGCAGTATTTT. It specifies CASSPWEGTDTQYF.

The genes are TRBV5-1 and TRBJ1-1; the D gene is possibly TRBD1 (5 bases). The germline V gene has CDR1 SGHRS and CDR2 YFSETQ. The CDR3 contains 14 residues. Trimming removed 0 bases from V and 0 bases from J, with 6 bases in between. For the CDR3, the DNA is TGCGCCAGCAGCTTGGGACAGATGAACACTGAAGCTTTCTTT. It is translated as CASSLGQMNTEAFF.

CDR3: CASRTPGLAHKSTDTQYF. As DNA, the CDR3 is TGTGCCAGCAGGACTCCGGGACTAGCGCATAAAAGCACAGATACGCAGTATTTT. The V and J genes are TRBV28 and TRBJ2-3, with 10 bases fitting TRBD2. The CDR3 totals 18 residues. With 6 bases clipped from V and 0 bases from J, the junction kept 12 bases outside the gene matches. In germline, CDR1 is MDHEN, CDR2 SYDVKM.

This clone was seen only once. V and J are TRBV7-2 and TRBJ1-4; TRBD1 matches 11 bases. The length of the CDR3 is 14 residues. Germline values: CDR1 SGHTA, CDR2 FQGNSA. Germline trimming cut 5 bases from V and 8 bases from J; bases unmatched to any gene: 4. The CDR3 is CASSPDRGLEKLFF. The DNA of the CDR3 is TGTGCCAGCAGCCCGGACAGGGGGCTGGAAAAACTGTTTTTT.

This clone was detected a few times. The CDR3 sequence: CASSLAPGNTIYF. DNA of the CDR3: TGCGCCAGCAGCTTGGCGCCTGGAAACACCATATATTTT. The J gene is TRBJ1-3, the V gene TRBV5-1; no clear D gene. This CDR3 contains 13 residues. Germline assignment: CDR1 SGHRS and CDR2 YFSETQ. V lost 0 bases, J lost 2 bases, and 3 bases lay in between.

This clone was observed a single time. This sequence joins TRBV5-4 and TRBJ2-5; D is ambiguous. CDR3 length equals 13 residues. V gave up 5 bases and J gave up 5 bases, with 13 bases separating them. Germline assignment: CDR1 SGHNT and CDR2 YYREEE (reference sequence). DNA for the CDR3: TGTGCCAGCAGTTGGGCCCTCGGGGAGACCCAGTACTTC. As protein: CASSWALGETQYF. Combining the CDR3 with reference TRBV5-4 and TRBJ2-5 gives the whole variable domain ETGVTQSPTHLIKTRGQQVTLRCSSQSGHNTVSWYQQALGQGPQFIFQYYREEENGRGNFPPRFSGLQFPNYSSELNVNALELDDSALYLCASSWALGETQYFGPGTRLLVL.

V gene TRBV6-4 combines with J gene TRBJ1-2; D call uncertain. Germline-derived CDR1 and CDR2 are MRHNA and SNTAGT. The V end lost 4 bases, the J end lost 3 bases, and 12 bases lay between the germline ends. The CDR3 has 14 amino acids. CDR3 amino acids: CASSASPFDYGYTF. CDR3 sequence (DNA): TGTGCCAGCAGTGCTTCGCCCTTCGACTATGGCTACACCTTC.

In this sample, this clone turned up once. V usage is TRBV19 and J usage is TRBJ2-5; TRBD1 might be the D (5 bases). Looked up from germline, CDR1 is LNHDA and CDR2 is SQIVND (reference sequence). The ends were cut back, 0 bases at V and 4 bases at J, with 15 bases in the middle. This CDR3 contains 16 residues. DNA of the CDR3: TGTGCCAGTAGTATAGACCCATCGTTCAGGGCAGAGACCCAGTACTTC. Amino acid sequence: CASSIDPSFRAETQYF. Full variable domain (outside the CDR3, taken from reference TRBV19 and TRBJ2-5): DGGITQSPKYLFRKEGQNVTLSCEQNLNHDAMYWYRQDPGQGLRLIYYSQIVNDFQKGDIAEGYSVSREKKESFPLTVTSAQKNPTAFYLCASSIDPSFRAETQYFGPGTRLLVL.